A single sample is the source of the 7 T cell receptor beta chains below, sequenced in a study of CD8 T cells in ankylosing spondylitis. TCRdb independently ran MiXCR on the 5' RACE reads; one entry per CDR3 protein. The sample comprises about 200,000 distinct CDR3 sequences, 9.5% to 15% of which are singletons, and 15% to 20% rests with the top ten. The sample consisted of blood, either unsorted or a sorted T cell fraction (not recorded which). The receptors originated from a male donor with ankylosing spondylitis or in good health (not recorded which).

In this sample, this clonotype turned up a few times. The chain employs TRBV11-2 and TRBJ2-7; 12 bases are shared with TRBD1. The CDR3 has 19 residues. Germline CDR1 is SGHAT and CDR2 is FQNNGV. The junction had 14 bases not matched to a gene; V was cut back by 5 bases and J by 0 bases. The CDR3: CASSPVPGQGAFSSYEQYF. In nucleotides, the CDR3 is TGTGCCAGCAGCCCAGTACCGGGACAGGGGGCTTTTAGCTCCTACGAGCAGTACTTC.

The chain links TRBV20-1 to TRBJ2-2, with TRBD2 matching 16 bases. Germline values: CDR1 DFQATT, CDR2 SNEGSKA (reference sequence). J gave up 3 bases and V 5 bases, and 9 bases lay outside the gene matches. This CDR3 spans 18 amino acids. CDR3 sequence: CSASPGLAGGWDTGELFF. The CDR3 DNA reads TGCAGTGCTTCCCCGGGACTAGCGGGAGGGTGGGACACCGGGGAGCTGTTTTTT.

This clonotype has a count of ten or more. CDR3 amino acids: CASSLRPSLYTGELFF. The CDR3 DNA reads TGTGCCAGCAGTTTAAGGCCCAGCCTATACACCGGGGAGCTGTTTTTT. The chain recombines TRBV12-3 or TRBV12-4 with TRBJ2-2, with D hard to call. This CDR3 has 16 amino acids. Trimming removed 2 bases from V and 3 bases from J, with 13 bases in between.

This chain's CDR3 is CSGRWDSYNEQFF. The CDR3 DNA reads as TGCAGCGGCCGATGGGACTCCTACAATGAGCAGTTCTTC. J is TRBJ2-1 and V is TRBV29-1, with D unclear. The CDR3 is 13 residues long. The V gene's germline CDR1 is SQVTM and CDR2 ANQGSEA. Trimming removed 7 bases at V and 0 bases at J, with 10 bases between.

The table lists this clonotype with a few counts. The chain links TRBV27 to TRBJ1-2; 7 nucleotides agree with TRBD1. This CDR3 has 13 residues. From germline, CDR1 is MNHEY and CDR2 SMNVEV (reference sequence). After removal of 0 bases from V and 10 bases from J, the junction contained 5 bases not matched to a gene. CDR3: CASSLSTGLDYTF. Written as DNA, the CDR3 is TGTGCCAGCAGTTTATCGACAGGGCTTGACTACACCTTC.

A few counts support this clonotype. The chain couples TRBV13 to TRBJ2-3; no firm D call. From germline, CDR1 is PRHDT and CDR2 FYEKMQ (reference sequence). The germline V and J ends were trimmed by 6 bases and 6 bases, with 16 bases remaining between them. The CDR3 is 14 amino acids. The CDR3 here is CASSPSSAEDTQYF. The CDR3 DNA follows: TGTGCCAGCAGTCCTTCCTCGGCCGAGGATACGCAGTATTTT.

This clonotype has just a few counts. This chain connects TRBV3-1 to TRBJ2-1, with D tentatively TRBD1 or TRBD2 (6 bases each). Germline CDR1 is LGHDT and CDR2 is YNNKEL (reference sequence). V gave up 3 bases and J gave up 2 bases, with 17 bases separating them. The CDR3 has 17 amino acids. Written as DNA, the CDR3 is TGTGCCAGCAGCCATACCCCCCGAGGGGGGACCTACAATGAGCAGTTCTTC. The encoded protein is CASSHTPRGGTYNEQFF.